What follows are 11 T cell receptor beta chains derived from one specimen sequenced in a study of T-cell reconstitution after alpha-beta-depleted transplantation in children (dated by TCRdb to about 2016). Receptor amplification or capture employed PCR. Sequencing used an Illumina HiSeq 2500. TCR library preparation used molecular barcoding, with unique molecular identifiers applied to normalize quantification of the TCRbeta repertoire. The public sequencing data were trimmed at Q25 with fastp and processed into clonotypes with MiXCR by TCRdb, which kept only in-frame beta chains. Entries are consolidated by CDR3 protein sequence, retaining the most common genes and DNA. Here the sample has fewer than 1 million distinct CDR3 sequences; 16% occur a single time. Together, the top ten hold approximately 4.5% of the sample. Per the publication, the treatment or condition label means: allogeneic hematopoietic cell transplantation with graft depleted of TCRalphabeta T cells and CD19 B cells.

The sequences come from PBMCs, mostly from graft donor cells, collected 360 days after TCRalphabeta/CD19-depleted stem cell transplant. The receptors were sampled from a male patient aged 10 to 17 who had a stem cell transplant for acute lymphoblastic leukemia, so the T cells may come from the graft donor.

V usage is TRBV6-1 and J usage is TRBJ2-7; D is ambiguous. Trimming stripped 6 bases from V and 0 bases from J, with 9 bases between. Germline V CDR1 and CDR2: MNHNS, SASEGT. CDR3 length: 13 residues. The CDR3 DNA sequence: TGTGCCAGCAGCCTAAAAAACTCCTACGAGCAGTACTTC. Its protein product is CASSLKNSYEQYF.

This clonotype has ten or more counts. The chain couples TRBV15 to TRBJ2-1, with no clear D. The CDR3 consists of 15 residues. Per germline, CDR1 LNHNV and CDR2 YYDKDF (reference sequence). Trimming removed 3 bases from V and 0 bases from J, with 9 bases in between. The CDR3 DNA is TGTGCCACCAGCAGTAGGCGGAACTCCTACAATGAGCAGTTCTTC. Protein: CATSSRRNSYNEQFF. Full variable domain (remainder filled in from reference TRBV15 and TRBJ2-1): DAMVIQNPRYQVTQFGKPVTLSCSQTLNHNVMYWYQQKSSQAPKLLFHYYDKDFNNEADTPDNFQSRRPNTSFCFLDIRSPGLGDTAMYLCATSSRRNSYNEQFFGPGTRLTVL.

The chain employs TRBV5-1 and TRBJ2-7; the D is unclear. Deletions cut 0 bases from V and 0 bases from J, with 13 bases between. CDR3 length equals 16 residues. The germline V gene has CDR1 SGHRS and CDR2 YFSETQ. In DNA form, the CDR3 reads TGCGCCAGCAGCTTGGTGGTGGCCCTTAGCTCCTACGAGCAGTACTTC. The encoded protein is CASSLVVALSSYEQYF.

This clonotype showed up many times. CDR3 residues: CASSLGRLNSPLHF. The CDR3, as DNA: TGCGCCAGCAGCTTGGGACGGTTAAATTCACCCCTCCACTTT. The rearrangement joins TRBV5-1 to TRBJ1-6; D is uncertain. V gave up 0 bases and J gave up 7 bases, with 8 bases separating them. Per the germline V gene, CDR1 is SGHRS and CDR2 is YFSETQ. The CDR3 contains 14 residues. The full variable domain, with the rest looked up from reference TRBV5-1 and TRBJ1-6, is KAGVTQTPRYLIKTRGQQVTLSCSPISGHRSVSWYQQTPGQGLQFLFEYFSETQRNKGNFPGRFSGRQFSNSRSEMNVSTLELGDSALYLCASSLGRLNSPLHFGNGTRLTVT.

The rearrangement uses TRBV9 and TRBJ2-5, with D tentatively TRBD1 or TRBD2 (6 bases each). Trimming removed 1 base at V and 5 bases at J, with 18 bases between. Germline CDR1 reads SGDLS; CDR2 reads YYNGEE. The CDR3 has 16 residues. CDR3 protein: CASSVSGAGRMETQYF. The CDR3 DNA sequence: TGTGCCAGCAGCGTATCGGGGGCAGGGAGGATGGAGACCCAGTACTTC.

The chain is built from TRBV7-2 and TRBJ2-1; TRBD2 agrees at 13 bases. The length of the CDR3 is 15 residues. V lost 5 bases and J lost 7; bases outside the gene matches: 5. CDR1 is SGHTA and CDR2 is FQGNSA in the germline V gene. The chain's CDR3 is CASSTGLAGDNEQFF. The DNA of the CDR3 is TGTGCCAGCAGCACCGGACTAGCGGGAGATAATGAGCAGTTCTTC.

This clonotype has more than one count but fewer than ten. For the CDR3, the DNA is TGCGCCAGCAGCTTGGGGGCCCTTGGGGAGCGGAGCTCCTACAATGAGCAGTTCTTC. Amino acid sequence: CASSLGALGERSSYNEQFF. The chain has TRBV5-1 and TRBJ2-1, with D maybe TRBD2 (5 bases). Germline CDR1 and CDR2: SGHRS and YFSETQ. CDR3 length equals 19 residues. V shed 0 bases and J shed 0 bases, with 19 bases lying between them.

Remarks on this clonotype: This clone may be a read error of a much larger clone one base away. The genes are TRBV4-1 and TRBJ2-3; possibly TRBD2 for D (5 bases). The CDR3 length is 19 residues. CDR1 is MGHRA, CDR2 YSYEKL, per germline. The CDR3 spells CASSQDPSRTAASTDTRYF. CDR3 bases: TGCGCCAGCAGCCAAGATCCCAGCAGGACGGCAGCTAGCACAGATACGCGGTATTTT.

The CDR3 sequence: CSARVGADEQFF. For the CDR3, the DNA is TGCAGTGCTAGAGTGGGGGCGGATGAGCAGTTCTTC. J is TRBJ2-1 and V is TRBV20-1; a possible D gene is TRBD1 (6 bases). This CDR3 is 12 amino acids long. Between the trimmed V and J ends, which lost 1 base and 8 bases, there was a span of 9 bases. Looked up from germline, CDR1 is DFQATT and CDR2 is SNEGSKA (reference sequence).

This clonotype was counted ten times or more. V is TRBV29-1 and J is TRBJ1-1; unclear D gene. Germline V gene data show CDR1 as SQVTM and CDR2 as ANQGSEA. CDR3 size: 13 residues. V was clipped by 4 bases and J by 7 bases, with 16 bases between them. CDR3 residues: CSVGQSPQDEAFF. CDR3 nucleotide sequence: TGCAGCGTTGGGCAAAGCCCCCAGGATGAAGCTTTCTTT.

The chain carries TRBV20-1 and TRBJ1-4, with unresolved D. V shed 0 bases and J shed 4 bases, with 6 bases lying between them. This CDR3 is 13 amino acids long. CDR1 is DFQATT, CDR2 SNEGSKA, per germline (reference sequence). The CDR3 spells CSARDGINEKLFF. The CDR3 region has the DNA TGCAGTGCTAGAGATGGGATTAATGAAAAACTGTTTTTT.